This T cell receptor beta chain appears in the sequencing data of a study of cytomegalovirus exposure and HLA in healthy donors (dated by TCRdb to about 2017). About the study as a whole: An earlier analysis of more than 550 of the donors reported under 300 Gb of sequence data and 95 million to 120 million unique TCR beta sequences obtained from some 200 million T cells. About 330 gigabases of sequencing data and approximately 92 million unique TCR sequences made up an early release that covered around 640 HLA-typed donors. Of the 398 genotyped donors, about 80% fell in the genetic ancestry cluster associated with self-reported Caucasian donors. The study aimed to test whether cataloging public T cell receptors could reveal signatures of past pathogen exposure. The study used immunosequencing to profile the T cell repertoires of 670 or so subjects and linked those repertoires to cytomegalovirus serostatus. Along with the approximately 650-subject first cohort, a separate validation cohort of around 110 different subjects was used. To predict cytomegalovirus infection status, the study brought together high-throughput TCR immunosequencing, statistical association of individual TCRs with disease status, and machine learning. To study patterns of TCR occurrence, a later analysis re-analyzed previously published TCR beta repertoires from hundreds of donors and added high-resolution HLA genotyping. Rather than drawing on any new phenotypic data, the later analysis identified candidate immune exposures from TCR beta sequences and the way those sequences occurred across donors. In an earlier analysis of roughly 580 of the donors, high-throughput TCR beta sequencing was used to judge whether each TCR beta V gene segment behaved as functional or pseudogenic. Donor age, sex, ethnicity and CMV serostatus were compiled together with the repertoire data. In a later genetic analysis, genome-wide SNP genotypes for about 65% of the 666 donors were used, and that subset was treated as a discovery cohort. All discovery cohort repertoires had been generated on a single sequencing platform. Both class I and class II loci were covered by HLA typing, at four-digit resolution. Typing coverage differed by locus: A, B, C, DRB1 and DQB1 were typed in roughly 629-630 donors, DQA1 in about 510, DPA1 in some 600, and DPB1 in 472. Because of strong linkage in the cohort, five DR-DQ haplotypes were treated as single units for association and clustering. Across approximately 400 genotyped donors of the cohort, an average of about 220,000 unique TCR beta nucleotide sequences per donor were sequenced, and approximately 19% of those sequences were non-productive.

Findings and caveats that apply to the study as a whole: Some IMGT-functional V segments, including TRBV6-2 and TRBV6-3, could not be told apart with the 87-base-pair reads, so those segments were excluded. For the cohort, immune exposure information was limited to CMV serostatus. Several of the top co-occurrence clusters appeared to be linked to parvovirus B19, influenza, CMV and Epstein-Barr virus, according to a later analysis. The classifier was reported to diagnose cytomegalovirus status with high specificity and sensitivity in both the original and validation cohorts. An association between a missense DCLRE1C variant and V-gene and J-gene trimming of TCR beta chains was found in a later genetic analysis and replicated in an independent cohort. Specific HLA alleles were associated with 16,951 TCR beta sequences at a false discovery rate of 0.05 in a later analysis. The authors suggested that the approach could potentially be extended to other disease states and immunological phenotypes. In this cohort, only TCR beta chains were sequenced, and detectable features were limited by the absence of alpha or paired-chain data. Because counts were too low, 15 to 20 rarely observed V segments, including chromosome 9 orphons, were excluded from the earlier analysis of some 540 of the donors. Strong co-occurrence of HLA alleles, especially DR and DQ, made assigning TCR associations to individual alleles difficult. A further reported finding was that TCR beta sequences accurately predicted the HLA-A and HLA-B alleles for most subjects in the first cohort. A later analysis found that most CMV-associated TCR beta chains appeared HLA-restricted, with HLA associations seemingly driven largely by CMV exposure. A group of highly shared sequence variants was considered likely to be a technical artifact of the sequencing pipeline. In the study, approximately 150 TCR beta chains were listed as associated with cytomegalovirus. Most TCR sequences were observed very rarely across donors, whereas some public TCRs were present in many individuals. In an earlier analysis of more than 500 of the donors, most TCR beta V segments appeared in productive rearrangements about 87% or about 30% of the time, broadly matching IMGT annotations. Correlated functional status among segregating V segments might be attributable to linkage disequilibrium, but an unknown experimental factor could not be ruled out. According to a later genetic analysis, donors in an Asian-associated ancestry cluster had fewer N-insertions in productive TCRs than the approximately 610-donor mean. In a later analysis, HLA-associated TCR beta chains showed more clonal expansion and lower generation probabilities than non-associated chains that were equally common. Because some donors lacked HLA typing at each locus, the association tests relied only on the typed subset. Sequencing depth was assumed to be roughly uniform across donors in the presence/absence analyses, though that assumption may not hold. In vitro tests confirmed that a few of the cytomegalovirus-associated TCR beta chains recognize cytomegalovirus antigens. According to a later analysis, TCR association rates differed among HLA loci, with DRB1 alleles showing the most associated TCRs and HLA-C alleles showing the fewest.

The receptor library was made with the immunoSEQ multiplex PCR assay. For the multiplex PCR, a mixture combining 60 forward primers for TCR Vbeta segments and 13 reverse primers for TCR Jbeta segments was used. The CDR3 region of rearranged TCR beta genes was amplified from genomic DNA with a multiplex PCR assay. Amplified TCR beta libraries were sequenced as 87-base-pair reads on the Illumina HiSeq System. For the original study's pipeline: In a later analysis, tens of millions of unique TCR beta chains were counted across the 690 or so repertoires, and approximately 9.9 million of these chains were shared by at least two donors. Raw reads were error-corrected and collapsed into unique sequences with a nearest-neighbor algorithm that merged closely related sequences to remove PCR and sequencing errors. V, D and J gene segments were assigned by aligning CDR3 sequences to IMGT reference sequences. For a sequence to be retained, a match of at least six nucleotides was required to both a V gene segment and a J gene segment. A rearrangement counted as productive if the CDR3 had no stop codons and remained in frame with V and J, and every other rearrangement counted as non-productive. CDR3 was defined according to IMGT convention as the region running from the second conserved V-encoded cysteine to the conserved J-encoded phenylalanine. In an earlier analysis of roughly 610 of the donors, sequences lacking an unambiguous match to a single V gene segment were excluded. In an earlier analysis of almost 600 of the donors, a V segment was called functional when productive rearrangements were above 56.7%, and segregating when the standard deviation between donors exceeded 5%. A statistical classification framework was built for diagnosing cytomegalovirus status from the catalog of TCR beta chain sequences. V and J gene assignment, in a later analysis, came from comparing TCR nucleotide sequences with IMGT/GENE-DB human TR gene sequences. The TCRdist pipeline was used in a later analysis to assign CDR3 sequences and most-parsimonious VDJ recombination scenarios. In a later analysis, each TCR beta chain was defined by its CDR3 amino acid sequence together with its V-gene family, and reads without a unique V-gene family were excluded. As a way to deal with suspected cross-contamination and a sequencing artifact, a later analysis dropped 450 to 700 nucleotide sequences that were highly shared and had low generation probability. In a later analysis, a clonal expansion index was calculated for each public chain from normalized within-repertoire ranks of inferred template counts. A later analysis computed generation probabilities with a VDJ recombination model fitted to out-of-frame rearrangements, and checked the results against IGoR. Hypergeometric tests were used in a later analysis to score TCR-TCR, TCR-HLA and TCR-CMV co-occurrence, with a repertoire-size bias correction applied to the TCR pairs. In a later analysis, false discovery rates were estimated by permuting HLA or CMV assignments 20 times. A later analysis grouped co-occurring TCRs with DBSCAN, adding TCRdist sequence similarity when clustering within HLA-allele-positive subsets. For co-occurrence clustering, repertoires with fewer than 30,000 or more than 120,000 public chains were excluded, along with a handful of repertoires with anomalous nucleotide sharing. TCRdb limited this immuneACCESS table to in-frame rearrangements with V and J called. A share of clones is missing; checked studies link under half to unresolved V genes, and the rest is unexplained. The V and J calls and clone size were taken over from that table, and D and trimming were inferred from the DNA. For this sample there are hundreds of thousands of clones; under 80% appear just once. The ten largest clones add up to approximately 2.1% of the sample.

V gives up 3 bases and J gives up 2 bases, and the segment between their germline ends measures 25 bases. Reading from cysteine to phenylalanine, the CDR3 counts 19 amino acids. Just CDR3 DNA is preserved here, 57 bases in frame from base 1. In the germline V gene (reference sequence), CDR1 corresponds to LNHDA and CDR2 to SQIVND. Details on this clone: Its antigen remains undetermined. No base quality information exists; no much larger clone differs at one position.

The cohort was made up of approximately 700 healthy bone marrow donors. At the time of sampling, all cohort members were nominally healthy, though unrecorded immune exposures were likely present. The donor tested CMV seronegative, placing the donor among the approximately 360 seronegative members of the cohort. Each donor provided a peripheral blood sample, and peripheral blood mononuclear cells were used for TCR beta sequencing. The Qiagen DNeasy Blood Extraction Kit was used to extract genomic DNA from the blood cell samples. The chain is encoded by TRBV19 joined to TRBJ1-1; D gene: possibly TRBD1, on 6 matching bases. This TCR derives from a female donor in good health and CMV-seronegative. The sequencing input was PBMCs. The CDR3 protein is CASSMGDRGVGTPNTEAFF. The DNA sequence follows: TGTGCCAGTAGTATGGGGGACCGGGGAGTCGGGACACCAAACACTGAAGCTTTCTTT.